Shown below are 29 T cell receptor beta chains from a single sample sequenced in a study of blood T cell repertoires in COVID-19 (dated by TCRdb to 2018 to 2020). Library prep was done by the immunoSEQ multiplex PCR assay. TCRdb retrieved this table from immuneACCESS and kept in-frame rearrangements only. Not all clones are present; in checked studies, unresolved V genes account for under half, and no reason is known for the remainder. The sample table records a few hundred thousand clones; less than 85% of these occur just once. Jointly, the top ten make up 3.5% to 4% of the sample. The sample consisted of peripheral blood. These receptors were collected from a woman aged 18-29 years with acute or convalescent COVID-19.

The chain links TRBV14 to TRBJ1-4; 9 positions match TRBD1. The V gene's germline CDR1 is SGHDN and CDR2 FVKESK. This CDR3 spans 15 amino acids. V shed 0 bases and J 6 bases; nucleotides not matched to a gene: 2. CDR3: CASSQDGTGHEKLFF. The CDR3 DNA reads as TGTGCCAGCAGCCAAGACGGGACAGGGCATGAAAAACTGTTTTTT.

The rearrangement uses TRBV28 and TRBJ2-7; D is undetermined. Germline CDR1 MDHEN, CDR2 SYDVKM. V lost 2 bases to trimming and J lost 3 bases, with 8 bases between them. The CDR3 loop spans 13 amino acids. The CDR3 region is CASSLRHSYEQYF. CDR3 DNA sequence: TGTGCCAGCAGTTTACGACATAGCTACGAGCAGTACTTC.

This clone was counted a single time. The chain recombines TRBV6-1 with TRBJ1-1; TRBD1 matches at 9 bases. CDR1 is MNHNS, CDR2 SASEGT, per germline. This CDR3 has 13 residues. V was clipped by 0 bases and J by 12 bases; unmatched bases: 5. The CDR3, as DNA: TGTGCCAGCAGTGAAGCTGGGACAGGGAGAACTTTCTTT. This sequence encodes CASSEAGTGRTFF.

There are a few counts of this clone. The chain uses TRBV6-1 and TRBJ2-2; 8 nucleotides match TRBD1. The V gene's germline CDR1 is MNHNS and CDR2 SASEGT. This CDR3 spans 16 amino acids. Unmatched junction bases numbered 7, after V lost 0 bases and J lost 7 bases. The CDR3 spells CASSEALDRASGELFF. The DNA of the CDR3 is TGTGCCAGCAGTGAAGCCTTGGACAGGGCCAGCGGGGAGCTGTTTTTT.

This clone came up once. The chain uses TRBV6-6 and TRBJ2-7, with 11 bases aligning to TRBD1. The CDR3 loop spans 17 amino acids. Germline CDR1 reads MNHNY; CDR2 reads SVGAGI (reference sequence). Germline trimming cut 5 bases from V and 2 bases from J; bases unmatched to any gene: 11. In DNA, the CDR3 is TGTGCCAGCAGTCCTATGCCTCCGGGACAGGGGGCCTACGAGCAGTACTTC. Translation: CASSPMPPGQGAYEQYF.

The rearrangement uses TRBV6-1 and TRBJ1-1, with D perhaps matching TRBD1 (6 bases). In germline, CDR1 is MNHNS, CDR2 SASEGT. V lost 2 bases to trimming and J lost 4 bases, with 14 bases between them. The CDR3 loop spans 15 amino acids. The CDR3 DNA reads TGTGCCAGCAGTGAAACACAGGGCATCAGCACTGAAGCTTTCTTT. This codes for CASSETQGISTEAFF.

The chain combines TRBV5-1 with TRBJ2-5, with D perhaps matching TRBD1 (6 bases). This CDR3 has 15 residues. Germline-derived CDR1 and CDR2 are SGHRS and YFSETQ. The V and J ends lost 6 bases and 5 bases respectively, with 20 bases between them. CDR3 sequence: CASTPQSRDMETQYF. The CDR3 DNA reads as TGCGCCAGCACCCCTCAGAGCCGGGACATGGAGACCCAGTACTTC.

The chain joins TRBV27 to TRBJ2-7; 9 nucleotides line up with TRBD1. The CDR3 runs to 15 residues. Germline-derived CDR1 and CDR2 are MNHEY and SMNVEV (reference sequence). J gave up 5 bases and V 5 bases, and 10 bases lay outside the gene matches. CDR3 in amino acids: CASSPGDREVNEQYF. The DNA for the CDR3 is TGTGCCAGCAGTCCCGGGGACAGGGAAGTTAACGAGCAGTACTTC.

This clone was seen more than once but under ten times. One junction end does not reproduce the germline sequence, and a read error may be involved. This chain joins TRBV2 and TRBJ2-7; tentatively, D is TRBD1 (6 bases). Germline values: CDR1 SNHLY, CDR2 FYNNEI. The CDR3 loop spans 15 amino acids. This chain's CDR3 is CASGETGKRTYEQYF. CDR3 DNA: TGTGCCAGCGGTGAAACAGGGAAAAGGACCTACGAGCAGTACTTC.

The chain recombines TRBV2 with TRBJ1-4; D remains ambiguous. The CDR3 totals 13 residues. Germline CDR1 reads SNHLY; CDR2 reads FYNNEI. Trimming cost V 2 bases and J 11 bases, with 12 bases left between them. CDR3 in amino acids: CASSEIGSEKLFF. DNA for the CDR3: TGTGCCAGCAGTGAAATCGGGTCCGAGAAACTGTTTTTT.

This clone was found once. The chain is built from TRBV24-1 and TRBJ2-3; D is uncertain. V gave up 2 bases and J gave up 0 bases, with 11 bases separating them. The CDR3 is made up of 16 amino acids. CDR1 and CDR2 from the germline V gene are KGHDR and SFDVKD. Written as DNA, the CDR3 is TGTGCCACCAGTGATTCGAAATCACAGAGCACAGATACGCAGTATTTT. Its translation: CATSDSKSQSTDTQYF.

The J gene is TRBJ2-7, the V gene TRBV6-5; possible D gene TRBD2, 7 bases. Germline V gene lookup returns CDR1 MNHEY and CDR2 SVGAGI. This CDR3 comprises 13 residues. Trimming stripped 5 bases from V and 4 bases from J, with 12 bases between. CDR3 residues: CASSQGRGYEQYF. CDR3 DNA: TGTGCCAGCAGTCAGGGGAGGGGTTACGAGCAGTACTTC.

This clone was observed a handful of times. The genes are TRBV9 and TRBJ1-6; tentative D call: TRBD1 (6 bases). The CDR3 spans 15 residues. Per the germline V gene, CDR1 is SGDLS and CDR2 is YYNGEE. Deletions cut 3 bases from V and 10 bases from J, with 17 bases between. CDR3 sequence: CASSAQQGSGSPLHF. In DNA form, the CDR3 reads TGTGCCAGCAGCGCACAACAGGGTTCGGGATCACCCCTCCACTTT.

This sequence joins TRBV11-2 and TRBJ2-1; the match to TRBD1 covers 7 bases. Germline V lookup: CDR1 SGHAT, CDR2 FQNNGV. V shed 0 bases, J shed 3 bases, and the junction held 2 bases outside the gene matches. The length of the CDR3 is 15 residues. CDR3 bases: TGTGCCAGCAGCTTAGACAGGGGGATCTACAATGAGCAGTTCTTC. The encoded protein is CASSLDRGIYNEQFF.

This sequence joins TRBV6-4 and TRBJ1-2; weak D call: TRBD1 (5 bases). The germline V gene has CDR1 MRHNA and CDR2 SNTAGT. This CDR3 is built from 17 residues. The V end was cut by 5 bases, the J end by 8 bases, with 27 bases between. The CDR3 region is CASSPSFNPGSPRGYTF. The CDR3 bases are TGTGCCAGCAGTCCTTCTTTTAACCCAGGGTCCCCCCGGGGCTACACCTTC.

The rearrangement joins TRBV9 to TRBJ1-2; 7 bases agree with TRBD1. V trimming: 0 bases; J trimming: 2 bases; junction bases outside the gene matches: 10. The CDR3 runs to 17 residues. Per germline, CDR1 SGDLS and CDR2 YYNGEE. The CDR3 loop is CASSVGGQSKGNYGYTF. The CDR3 nucleotides read TGTGCCAGCAGCGTAGGGGGACAGTCCAAAGGGAACTATGGCTACACCTTC.

The chain joins TRBV28 to TRBJ2-2; 7 nucleotides match TRBD2. Germline CDR1 and CDR2: MDHEN and SYDVKM. V lost 3 bases and J lost 2; bases outside the gene matches: 6. This CDR3 comprises 16 residues. Here the CDR3 reads CASSFLRAGNTGELFF. CDR3 coding DNA: TGTGCCAGCAGTTTCCTTAGAGCGGGAAACACCGGGGAGCTGTTTTTT.

This rearrangement joins TRBV5-1 to TRBJ1-2; 10 bases match TRBD1. Losses at the gene ends were 4 bases for V and 8 bases for J; bases not matched to a gene: 8. The CDR3 totals 14 residues. From germline, CDR1 is SGHRS and CDR2 YFSETQ. The CDR3 DNA reads as TGCGCCAGCAGCCTGGGACAGGGGAACGGGGGCTACACCTTC. Protein: CASSLGQGNGGYTF.

The chain uses TRBV5-3 and TRBJ1-5, with 7 bases that match TRBD1. TRBV5-3 is recorded as an ORF, its role being uncertain. The CDR3 is 18 amino acids. Trimming cost V 4 bases and J 6 bases; bases outside gene matches: 19. This CDR3 reads CARSPIDRVPPKIQPQHF. The CDR3 coding sequence is TGTGCCAGAAGCCCGATAGACAGGGTTCCCCCAAAAATTCAGCCCCAGCATTTT.

The chain couples TRBV2 to TRBJ1-1; maybe TRBD1 (5 bases). This CDR3 is built from 15 residues. Germline V lookup: CDR1 SNHLY, CDR2 FYNNEI. V lost 10 bases, J lost 0 bases, and 18 bases lay in between. The CDR3 loop reads CATIERQFMNTEAFF. The CDR3 bases are TGTGCCACCATTGAGAGACAGTTCATGAACACTGAAGCTTTCTTT. Full variable domain (rest looked up from reference TRBV2 and TRBJ1-1): EPEVTQTPSHQVTQMGQEVILRCVPISNHLYFYWYRQILGQKVEFLVSFYNNEISEKSEIFDDQFSVERPDGSNFTLKIRSTKLEDSAMYFCATIERQFMNTEAFFGQGTRLTVV.

This rearrangement joins TRBV5-6 to TRBJ1-2; 8 bases map to TRBD1. The ends lost 2 bases at V and 8 bases at J; junction bases unmatched: 8. Germline V CDR1 and CDR2: SGHDT, YYEEEE. The CDR3 is 14 amino acids. Here the CDR3 reads CASSFPSGGSGYTF. CDR3 bases: TGTGCCAGCAGCTTCCCTTCAGGGGGCTCCGGCTACACCTTC.

The rearrangement links TRBV7-9 to TRBJ2-7; perhaps TRBD2 as D (7 bases). The CDR3 is made up of 13 amino acids. Germline CDR1 reads SEHNR; CDR2 reads FQNEAQ (reference sequence). Trimming cost V 1 base and J 7 bases, with 11 bases left between them. As DNA, the CDR3 is TGTGCCAGCAGCTTAGGGGGGGGCCTGGAGCAGTACTTC. Encoded protein: CASSLGGGLEQYF.

The V call is TRBV30, the J call TRBJ2-7; D uncertain. The CDR3 contains 12 residues. CDR1 is GTSNPN, CDR2 SVGIG, per germline (reference sequence). Deletions cut 1 base from V and 3 bases from J, with 7 bases between. DNA for the CDR3: TGTGCCTGGAGTGGGGCAAGCTACGAGCAGTACTTC. This codes for CAWSGASYEQYF. Full variable domain (missing parts from reference TRBV30 and TRBJ2-7): SQTIHQWPATLVQPVGSPLSLECTVEGTSNPNLYWYRQAAGRGLQLLFYSVGIGQISSEVPQNLSASRPQDRQFILSSKKLLLSDSGFYLCAWSGASYEQYFGPGTRLTVT.

The chain carries TRBV7-8 and TRBJ1-3, with 10 bases that match TRBD1. Germline trimming cut 5 bases from V and 4 bases from J; bases unmatched to any gene: 5. The germline V gene has CDR1 SGHVS and CDR2 FQNEAQ. The CDR3 has 15 residues. CDR3 DNA sequence: TGTGCCAGCAGCGGCCTGACAGGGGGCGGAAACACCATATATTTT. Its translation: CASSGLTGGGNTIYF.

The rearrangement joins TRBV12-3 or TRBV12-4 to TRBJ2-7; D perhaps matches TRBD1 (5 bases). The CDR3 is 10 amino acids. Trimming left V 10 bases short and J 4 bases short, with 8 bases between. The CDR3 nucleotides are TGTGCCACCGCAGGGTACGAGCAGTACTTC. Protein product: CATAGYEQYF.

This clone has more than one count but fewer than ten. J is TRBJ2-5 and V is TRBV10-3; 8 bases fit TRBD1. With 5 bases clipped from V and 5 bases from J, the junction kept 7 bases outside the gene matches. Germline CDR1 ENHRY, CDR2 SYGVKD. CDR3 size: 14 residues. CDR3 protein: CAISRQGRIETQYF. The CDR3 nucleotides are TGTGCCATCAGTAGACAGGGGCGGATCGAGACCCAGTACTTC.

The chain combines TRBV24-1 with TRBJ2-3; the match to TRBD2 covers 8 bases. The CDR3 is 17 amino acids. Germline-derived CDR1 and CDR2 are KGHDR and SFDVKD. Trimming at V came to 7 bases and at J to 4 bases, leaving 15 bases not matched to a gene. CDR3 coding DNA: TGTGCCACCAGCCCGGACCCGGGACTAGAGACCTCAGATACGCAGTATTTT. This encodes CATSPDPGLETSDTQYF.

The chain carries TRBV6-5 and TRBJ2-7, with D perhaps TRBD2 (6 bases). CDR1 is MNHEY and CDR2 is SVGAGI in the germline V gene. The CDR3 loop spans 14 amino acids. V was clipped by 6 bases and J by 3 bases, with 15 bases between them. The DNA for the CDR3 is TGTGCCAGCAGCACGCGGGGCGGCATCTACGAGCAGTACTTC. It encodes CASSTRGGIYEQYF.

The chain uses TRBV4-2 and TRBJ2-1; weak D call: TRBD1 (6 bases). There are 14 residues in the CDR3. CDR1 and CDR2 from the germline V gene are LGHNA and YNFKEQ. V lost 0 bases, J lost 4 bases, and 7 bases lay in between. The CDR3 DNA sequence: TGTGCCAGCAGCCAAGACGGGACATACAATGAGCAGTTCTTC. It yields the protein CASSQDGTYNEQFF.